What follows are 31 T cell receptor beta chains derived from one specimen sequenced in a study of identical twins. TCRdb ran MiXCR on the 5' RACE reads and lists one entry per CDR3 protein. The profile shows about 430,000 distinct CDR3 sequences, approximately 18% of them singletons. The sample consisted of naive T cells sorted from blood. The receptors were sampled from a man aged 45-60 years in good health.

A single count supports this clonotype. CDR3 protein: CATSRDLPGAAGELFF. CDR3 DNA sequence: TGTGCCACCAGCAGAGATCTTCCAGGGGCGGCCGGGGAGCTGTTTTTT. J is TRBJ2-2 and V is TRBV15, with a possible D match to TRBD1 (6 bases). This CDR3 contains 16 residues. Germline values: CDR1 LNHNV, CDR2 YYDKDF (reference sequence). The germline V and J ends were trimmed by 0 bases and 6 bases, with 14 bases remaining between them.

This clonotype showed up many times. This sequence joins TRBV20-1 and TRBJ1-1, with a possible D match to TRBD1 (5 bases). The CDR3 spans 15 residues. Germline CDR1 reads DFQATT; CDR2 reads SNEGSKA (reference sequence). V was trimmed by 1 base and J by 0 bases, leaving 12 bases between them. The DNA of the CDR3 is TGCAGTGCTAGAGGACAGAGTATCTTGAACACTGAAGCTTTCTTT. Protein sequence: CSARGQSILNTEAFF.

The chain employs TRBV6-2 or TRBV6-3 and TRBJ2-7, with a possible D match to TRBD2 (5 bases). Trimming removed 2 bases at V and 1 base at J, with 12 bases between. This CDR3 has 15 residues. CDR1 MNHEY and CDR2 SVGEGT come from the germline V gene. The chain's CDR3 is CASSYERVYSYEQYF. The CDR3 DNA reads TGTGCCAGCAGTTACGAGAGGGTTTATTCCTACGAGCAGTACTTC.

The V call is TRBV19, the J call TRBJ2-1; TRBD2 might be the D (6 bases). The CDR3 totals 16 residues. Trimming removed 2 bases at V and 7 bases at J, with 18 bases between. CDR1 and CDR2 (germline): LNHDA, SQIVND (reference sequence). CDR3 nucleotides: TGTGCCAGTAGTATAATATCGTCGGGAGTAGGGAATGAGCAGTTCTTC. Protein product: CASSIISSGVGNEQFF.

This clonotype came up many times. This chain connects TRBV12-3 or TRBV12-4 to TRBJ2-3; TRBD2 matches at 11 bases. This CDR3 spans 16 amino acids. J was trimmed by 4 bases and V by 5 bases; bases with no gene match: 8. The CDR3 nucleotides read TGTGCCAGCAGTCCCCGACTAGCGGGAATGGCAGATACGCAGTATTTT. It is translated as CASSPRLAGMADTQYF.

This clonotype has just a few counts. The CDR3 reads CASSLAWSGTFTGELFF. The CDR3 DNA reads TGCGCCAGCAGCCTCGCCTGGAGCGGGACTTTCACCGGGGAGCTGTTTTTT. The chain uses TRBV5-1 and TRBJ2-2; TRBD2 agrees at 7 bases. This CDR3 region has 17 residues. CDR1 and CDR2 from the germline V gene are SGHRS and YFSETQ. V was clipped by 4 bases and J by 4 bases; unmatched bases: 13. Complete variable domain (other parts from reference TRBV5-1 and TRBJ2-2): KAGVTQTPRYLIKTRGQQVTLSCSPISGHRSVSWYQQTPGQGLQFLFEYFSETQRNKGNFPGRFSGRQFSNSRSEMNVSTLELGDSALYLCASSLAWSGTFTGELFFGEGSRLTVL.

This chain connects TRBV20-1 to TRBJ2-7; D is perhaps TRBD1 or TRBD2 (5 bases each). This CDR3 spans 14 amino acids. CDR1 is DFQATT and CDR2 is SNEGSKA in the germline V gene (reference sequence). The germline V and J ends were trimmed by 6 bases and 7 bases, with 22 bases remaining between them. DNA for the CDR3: TGCAGTGCAAGAACATCGGACACGACTAAGGAGCAGTACTTC. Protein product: CSARTSDTTKEQYF.

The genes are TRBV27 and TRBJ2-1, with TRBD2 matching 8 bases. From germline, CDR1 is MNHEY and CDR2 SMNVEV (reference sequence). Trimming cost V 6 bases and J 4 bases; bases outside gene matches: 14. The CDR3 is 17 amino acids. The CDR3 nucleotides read TGTGCCAGCAGCCCCACTAGCGGACGTTTCTGGTACAATGAGCAGTTCTTC. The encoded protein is CASSPTSGRFWYNEQFF.

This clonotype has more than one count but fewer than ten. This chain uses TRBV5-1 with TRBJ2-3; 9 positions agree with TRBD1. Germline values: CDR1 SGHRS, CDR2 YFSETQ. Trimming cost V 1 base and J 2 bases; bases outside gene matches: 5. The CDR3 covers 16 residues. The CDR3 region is CASSLRGTGSTDTQYF. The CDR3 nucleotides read TGCGCCAGCAGCTTGAGAGGGACAGGGTCCACAGATACGCAGTATTTT.

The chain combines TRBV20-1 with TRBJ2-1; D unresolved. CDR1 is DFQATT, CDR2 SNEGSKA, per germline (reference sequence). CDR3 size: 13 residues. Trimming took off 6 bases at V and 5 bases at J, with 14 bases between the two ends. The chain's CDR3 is CSAPRRINNEQFF. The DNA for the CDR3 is TGCAGTGCCCCCCGCAGAATCAACAATGAGCAGTTCTTC.

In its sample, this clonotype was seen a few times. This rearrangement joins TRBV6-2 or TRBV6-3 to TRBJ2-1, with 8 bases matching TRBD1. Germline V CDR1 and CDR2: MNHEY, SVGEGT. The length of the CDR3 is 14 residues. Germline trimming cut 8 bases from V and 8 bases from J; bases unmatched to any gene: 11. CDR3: CASQRGQVFDEQFF. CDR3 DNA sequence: TGTGCCAGCCAAAGGGGACAGGTTTTTGATGAGCAGTTCTTC.

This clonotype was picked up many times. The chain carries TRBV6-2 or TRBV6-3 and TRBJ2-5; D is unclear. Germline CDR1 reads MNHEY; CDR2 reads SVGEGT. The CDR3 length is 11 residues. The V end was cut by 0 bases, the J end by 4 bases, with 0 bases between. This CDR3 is CASSYSETQYF. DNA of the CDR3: TGTGCCAGCAGTTACTCAGAGACCCAGTACTTC.

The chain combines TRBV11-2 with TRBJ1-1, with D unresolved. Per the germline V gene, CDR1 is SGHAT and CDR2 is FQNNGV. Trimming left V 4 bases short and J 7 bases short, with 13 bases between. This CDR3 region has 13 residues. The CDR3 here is CASSSINEGEAFF. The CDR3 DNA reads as TGTGCCAGCAGCTCAATCAACGAGGGTGAAGCTTTCTTT.

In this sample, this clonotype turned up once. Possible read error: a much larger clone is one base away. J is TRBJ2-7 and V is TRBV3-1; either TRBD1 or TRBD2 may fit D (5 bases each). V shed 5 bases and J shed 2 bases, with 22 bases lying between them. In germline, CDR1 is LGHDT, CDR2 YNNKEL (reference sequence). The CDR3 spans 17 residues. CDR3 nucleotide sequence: TGTGCCAGCAGCGCAGGGCCTGAGAGGGGCCAAACCTACGAGCAGTACTTC. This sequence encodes CASSAGPERGQTYEQYF.

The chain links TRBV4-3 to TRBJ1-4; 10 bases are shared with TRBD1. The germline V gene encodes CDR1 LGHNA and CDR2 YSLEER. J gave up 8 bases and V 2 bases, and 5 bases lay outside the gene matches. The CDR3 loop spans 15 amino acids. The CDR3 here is CASSQFDRGREKLFF. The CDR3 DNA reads TGCGCCAGCAGCCAATTTGACAGGGGGCGCGAAAAACTGTTTTTT.

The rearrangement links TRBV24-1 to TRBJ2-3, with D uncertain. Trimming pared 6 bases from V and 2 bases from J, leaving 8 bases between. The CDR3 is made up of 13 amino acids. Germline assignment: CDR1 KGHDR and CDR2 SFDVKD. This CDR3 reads CATSNDPTDTQYF. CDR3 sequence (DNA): TGTGCCACCAGTAACGACCCCACAGATACGCAGTATTTT.

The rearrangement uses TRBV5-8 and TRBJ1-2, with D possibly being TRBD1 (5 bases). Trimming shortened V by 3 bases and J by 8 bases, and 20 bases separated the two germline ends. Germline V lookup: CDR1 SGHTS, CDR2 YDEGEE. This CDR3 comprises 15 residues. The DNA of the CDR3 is TGTGCCAGCAGCTCGACGGGACGGAGCAGATCGGGCTACACCTTC. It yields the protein CASSSTGRSRSGYTF.

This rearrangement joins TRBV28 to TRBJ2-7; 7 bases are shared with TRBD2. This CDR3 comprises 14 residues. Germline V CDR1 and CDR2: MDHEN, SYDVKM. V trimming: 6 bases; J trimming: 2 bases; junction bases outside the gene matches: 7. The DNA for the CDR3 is TGTGCCAGCAGCCCACTAGCGCTCACCTACGAGCAGTACTTC. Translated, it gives CASSPLALTYEQYF.

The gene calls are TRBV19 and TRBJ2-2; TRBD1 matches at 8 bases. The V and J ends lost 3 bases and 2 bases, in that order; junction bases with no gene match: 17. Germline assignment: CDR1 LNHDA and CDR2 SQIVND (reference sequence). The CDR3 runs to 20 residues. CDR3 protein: CASSMRIGQGNRPNTGELFF. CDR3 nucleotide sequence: TGTGCCAGTAGTATGAGAATAGGACAGGGAAACCGACCAAACACCGGGGAGCTGTTTTTT.

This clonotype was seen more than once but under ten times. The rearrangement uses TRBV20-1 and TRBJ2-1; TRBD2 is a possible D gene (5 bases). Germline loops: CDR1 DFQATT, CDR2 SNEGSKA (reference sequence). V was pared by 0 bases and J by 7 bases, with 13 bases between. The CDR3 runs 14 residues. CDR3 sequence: CSARDGEIGNEQFF. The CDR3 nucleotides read TGCAGTGCTAGAGACGGGGAGATTGGGAATGAGCAGTTCTTC.

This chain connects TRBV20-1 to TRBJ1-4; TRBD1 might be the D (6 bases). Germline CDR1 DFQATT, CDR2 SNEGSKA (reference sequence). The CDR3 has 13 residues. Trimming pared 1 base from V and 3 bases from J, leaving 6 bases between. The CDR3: CSARGTANEKLFF. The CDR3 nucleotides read TGCAGTGCTAGAGGGACAGCTAATGAAAAACTGTTTTTT.

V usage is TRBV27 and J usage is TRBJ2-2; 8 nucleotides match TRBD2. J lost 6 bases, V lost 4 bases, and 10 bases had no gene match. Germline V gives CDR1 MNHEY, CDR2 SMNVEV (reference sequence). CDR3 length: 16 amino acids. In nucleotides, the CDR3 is TGTGCCAGCAGTTGGATCGGGGGGGCGTCGGCCGGGGAGCTGTTTTTT. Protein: CASSWIGGASAGELFF.

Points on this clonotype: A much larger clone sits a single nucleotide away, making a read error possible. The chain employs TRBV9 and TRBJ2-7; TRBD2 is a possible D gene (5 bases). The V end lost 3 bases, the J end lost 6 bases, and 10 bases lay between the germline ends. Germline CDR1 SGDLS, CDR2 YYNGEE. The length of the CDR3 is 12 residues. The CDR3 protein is CASSAMDCEQYF. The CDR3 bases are TGTGCCAGCAGCGCGATGGACTGCGAGCAGTACTTC.

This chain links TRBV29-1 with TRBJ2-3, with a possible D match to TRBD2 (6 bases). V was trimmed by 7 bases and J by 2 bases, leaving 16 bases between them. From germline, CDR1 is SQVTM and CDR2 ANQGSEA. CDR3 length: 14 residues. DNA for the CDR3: TGCAGCGGTGCTCCGACTAGTGCCACAGATACGCAGTATTTT. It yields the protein CSGAPTSATDTQYF.

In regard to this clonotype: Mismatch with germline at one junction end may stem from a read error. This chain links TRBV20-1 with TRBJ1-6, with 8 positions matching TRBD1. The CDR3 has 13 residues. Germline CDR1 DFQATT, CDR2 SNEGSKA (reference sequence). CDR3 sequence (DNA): TGCAGTGCTCCCGGACAGGGCGATTCACCCCTCCCCTTT. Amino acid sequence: CSAPGQGDSPLPF.

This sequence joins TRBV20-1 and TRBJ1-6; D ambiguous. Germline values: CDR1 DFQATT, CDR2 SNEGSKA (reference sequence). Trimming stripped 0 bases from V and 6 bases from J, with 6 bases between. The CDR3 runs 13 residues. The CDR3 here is CSARDRINSPLHF. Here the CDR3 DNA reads TGCAGTGCTAGAGATAGGATTAATTCACCCCTCCACTTT.

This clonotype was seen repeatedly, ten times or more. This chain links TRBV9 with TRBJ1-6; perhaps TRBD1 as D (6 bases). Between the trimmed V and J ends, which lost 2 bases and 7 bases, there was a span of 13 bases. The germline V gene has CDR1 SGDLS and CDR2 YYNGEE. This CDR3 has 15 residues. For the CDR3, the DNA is TGTGCCAGCAGCGTCGATAGGGGGAGGAATTCACCCCTCCACTTT. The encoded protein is CASSVDRGRNSPLHF.

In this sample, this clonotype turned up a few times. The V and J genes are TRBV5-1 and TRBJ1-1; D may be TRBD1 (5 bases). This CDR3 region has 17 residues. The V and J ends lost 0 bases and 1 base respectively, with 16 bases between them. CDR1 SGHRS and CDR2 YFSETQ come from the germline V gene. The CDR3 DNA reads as TGCGCCAGCAGCTTGGCGAGGGTGGGGACTTCGAACACTGAAGCTTTCTTT. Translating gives CASSLARVGTSNTEAFF.

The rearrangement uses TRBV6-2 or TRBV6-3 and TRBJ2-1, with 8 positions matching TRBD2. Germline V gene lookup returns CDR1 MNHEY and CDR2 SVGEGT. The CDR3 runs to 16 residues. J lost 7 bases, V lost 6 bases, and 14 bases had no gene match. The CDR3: CASRPSPGGASNEQFF. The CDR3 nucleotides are TGTGCCAGCAGGCCATCACCGGGGGGGGCATCTAATGAGCAGTTCTTC.

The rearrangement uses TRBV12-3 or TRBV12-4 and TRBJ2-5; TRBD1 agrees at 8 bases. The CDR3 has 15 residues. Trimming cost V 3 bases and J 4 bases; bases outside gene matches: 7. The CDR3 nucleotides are TGTGCCAGCAGTTTCGGGACAGGAAGTCTAGAGACCCAGTACTTC. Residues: CASSFGTGSLETQYF.

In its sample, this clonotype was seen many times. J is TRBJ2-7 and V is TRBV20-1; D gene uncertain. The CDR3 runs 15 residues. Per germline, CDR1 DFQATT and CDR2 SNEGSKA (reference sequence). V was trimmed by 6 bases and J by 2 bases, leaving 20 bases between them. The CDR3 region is CSAPSQFGFPYEQYF. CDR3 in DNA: TGCAGTGCCCCGAGTCAGTTTGGTTTCCCCTACGAGCAGTACTTC.